This T cell receptor (beta chain) was found in a study of beta chain features in type 1 diabetes. General observations from the study: Shorter TCRB CDR3s, moderately but significantly so, marked every one of the four CD4+ subsets in Type 1 diabetes patients.

This CDR3 comprises 13 residues. Germline V gene data show CDR1 as SGHDN and CDR2 as FVKESK. V lost 4 bases and J lost 4, with 10 bases in between. Sequencing targeted expressed TCRB transcripts, as all isolated RNA had been reverse transcribed. Regulatory, naive and central memory T cell samples averaged roughly 4 million reads. Profiling relied on immunoSEQ multiplex PCR, and the TCRdb table lists in-frame clones only, not all of them. The data contain some 240,000 clones, 16% of them seen just once; the ten biggest clones take up 0.07% to 0.095%. Of note for this clone: The antigen is unknown.

This clonotype originated in a man aged 25 to 45 with type 1 diabetes. The chain is built from TRBV14 and TRBJ1-1; unclear D gene. Input material: naive CD4+ T cells from blood. The CDR3 DNA sequence: TGTGCCAGCAGCCTCCGGTTGGGCACTGAAGCTTTCTTT. Translated: CASSLRLGTEAFF.